This note documents a single T cell receptor (beta chain) sequence. The record originates from a study of control samples from healthy donors and cancer patients. Germline CDR1 SGHRS, CDR2 YFSETQ. V shed 0 bases and J shed 7 bases, with 8 bases lying between them. This CDR3 spans 13 amino acids. The table came from immunoSEQ multiplex PCR; TCRdb's copy has only in-frame clones and leaves some out. Of tens of thousands of clones listed, roughly 90% were seen once; the top ten hold around 5.4%. Sequencing used blood. The chain uses TRBV5-1 and TRBJ2-1; weak D call: TRBD1 (5 bases). The receptor comes from a man aged 50-59 years in good health. In nucleotides, the CDR3 is TGCGCCAGCAGCTTGGCGCAGGGAAATGAGCAGTTCTTC. This gives the protein CASSLAQGNEQFF.